This T cell receptor beta chain was captured in a study of T-cell reconstitution after alpha-beta-depleted transplantation in children. This sample's TCRbeta library carried unique molecular identifier barcodes. In TCRdb, the PCR reads were re-called with MiXCR into one record per CDR3 protein. The table lists 600,000 to 800,000 distinct CDR3 sequences, approximately 14% of them singletons. Trimming took 3 bases from V and 6 from J, leaving 15 bases between them. The germline gives CDR1 DFQATT, CDR2 SNEGSKA (reference sequence). The CDR3 contains 14 residues. The chain is built from TRBV20-1 and TRBJ2-1, with D possibly matching TRBD2 (5 bases). The sequencing here drew on PBMCs, taken before TCRalphabeta/CD19-depleted stem cell transplant. This TCR derives from a girl aged 2-15 years with congenital amegakaryocytic thrombocytopenia, due to receive a stem cell transplant. The CDR3 here is CSASAGTSSNEQFF. CDR3 DNA: TGCAGTGCTAGCGCTGGAACTAGTAGCAATGAGCAGTTCTTC.